These T cell receptor beta chains were read from a single sample in a study of T cell responses to AZD1222 COVID-19 vaccine. Sequencing was performed with immunoSEQ multiplex PCR; in TCRdb, only in-frame clones are kept and a portion is missing. The sample records roughly 120,000 clones, about 90% being singletons. The sample in question was peripheral blood, obtained on day 0 of AZD1222 vaccination. The receptors were gathered from an adult in good health. The CDR3 runs from the conserved cysteine through the conserved F or W.

CDR3: CASNGGAYEQYF; V: TRBV28; J: TRBJ2-7; length: 12
CDR3: CSVEGWDGGNGYTF; V: TRBV29-1; J: TRBJ1-2; length: 14
CDR3: CASSVESGNEQFF; V: TRBV9; J: TRBJ2-1; length: 13
CDR3: CASSTGGAQPQHF; V: TRBV12-3/TRBV12-4; J: TRBJ1-5; length: 13
CDR3: CASNPTETGELFF; V: TRBV6-5; J: TRBJ2-2; length: 13
CDR3: CATSRGPSEGNQPQHF; V: TRBV15; J: TRBJ1-5; length: 16
CDR3: CAWATQGYEQYF; V: TRBV30; J: TRBJ2-7; length: 12
CDR3: CASSEEADKSSTDTQYF; V: TRBV2; J: TRBJ2-3; length: 17
CDR3: CASSLVAIPPPGELFF; V: TRBV7-9; J: TRBJ2-2; length: 16
CDR3: CSVEGQANEKLFF; V: TRBV29-1; J: TRBJ1-4; length: 13
CDR3: CASSFILPGGQLSGNTIYF; V: TRBV5-1; J: TRBJ1-3; length: 19
CDR3: CASSAPGTNTGELFF; V: TRBV9; J: TRBJ2-2; length: 15
CDR3: CASSQDRAAEQFF; V: TRBV4-2; J: TRBJ2-1; length: 13
CDR3: CASSVELAGVWNEQFF; V: TRBV2; J: TRBJ2-1; length: 16
CDR3: CASSWTSGGKEQETQYF; V: TRBV5-1; J: TRBJ2-5; length: 17
CDR3: CASSLPGRKAFF; V: TRBV28; J: TRBJ1-1; length: 12
CDR3: CASRSSGGRRDTQYF; V: TRBV19; J: TRBJ2-3; length: 15
CDR3: CASSELAGHNQPQHF; V: TRBV6-1; J: TRBJ1-5; length: 15
CDR3: CASSLRWTGGAGGQPQHF; V: TRBV28; J: TRBJ1-5; length: 18
CDR3: CASSQLGRSTEAFF; V: TRBV3-1/TRBV3-2; J: TRBJ1-1; length: 14
CDR3: CASSPRDRTNYGYTF; V: TRBV9; J: TRBJ1-2; length: 15
CDR3: CASRGAGRGAGANVLTF; V: TRBV19; J: TRBJ2-6; length: 17
CDR3: CASSLVRGSNQPQHF; V: TRBV27; J: TRBJ1-5; length: 15
CDR3: CAISDLAGKETQYF; V: TRBV10-3; J: TRBJ2-5; length: 14
CDR3: CASSPWEDIDTQYF; V: TRBV16; J: TRBJ2-3; length: 14
CDR3: CASSRWTGGGDSPLHF; V: TRBV28; J: TRBJ1-6; length: 16
CDR3: CASSMKGLRGLGEQFF; V: TRBV19; J: TRBJ2-1; length: 16
CDR3: CASSEGINTGELFF; V: TRBV6-4; J: TRBJ2-2; length: 14
CDR3: CAWSATGRHQPQHF; V: TRBV30; J: TRBJ1-5; length: 14
CDR3: CASSDRNTDTQYF; V: TRBV9; J: TRBJ2-3; length: 13
CDR3: CASSVSGRSSQKLFF; V: TRBV19; J: TRBJ1-4; length: 15
CDR3: CASSATRDNYEQYF; V: TRBV9; J: TRBJ2-7; length: 14
CDR3: CAWSPKNMGAFF; V: TRBV30; J: TRBJ1-1; length: 12
CDR3: CASSTGTVLKDEQYF; V: TRBV9; J: TRBJ2-7; length: 15
CDR3: CASTEEGGLWAFF; V: TRBV28; J: TRBJ1-1; length: 13
CDR3: CASRPSFYGYTF; V: TRBV5-8; J: TRBJ1-2; length: 12
CDR3: CASSVFFSQPQHF; V: TRBV28; J: TRBJ1-5; length: 13
CDR3: CASSLTTVREQYF; V: TRBV5-6; J: TRBJ2-7; length: 13
CDR3: CASSDYGGTNYGYTF; V: TRBV6-1; J: TRBJ1-2; length: 15
CDR3: CASRAVGTGYNEQFF; V: TRBV28; J: TRBJ2-1; length: 15
CDR3: CAYREPKGNEKLFF; V: TRBV28; J: TRBJ1-4; length: 14
CDR3: CASSPQGVRAGELFF; V: TRBV23-1; J: TRBJ2-2; length: 15